The clone carrying this T cell receptor (beta chain) was found a few times. Its antigen is currently unknown. These data belong to a study of cytomegalovirus exposure and HLA in healthy donors. Study observations and caveats: Sequencing likely generated an artifact that appeared as a cluster of highly shared sequence variants. An analysis was carried out later, and it reportedly showed fewer N-insertions in an Asian-associated ancestry cluster than the 666-donor mean. The study flagged roughly 160 TCR beta chains as cytomegalovirus-associated. In vitro assays verified that a few CMV-associated chains recognized CMV antigens specifically.

A multiplex PCR was run with 60 Vbeta primers and 13 Jbeta primers. Generated by immunoSEQ multiplex PCR, the TCRdb table keeps only in-frame clones and is missing some. The repertoire has around 170,000 clones, 70% to 85% of them found once; the top ten carry over 1.1%. The sample taken for sequencing was PBMCs. This clonotype was sampled from a male donor in good health and CMV-seronegative.

CDR3 sequence (DNA): TGTGCCAGCAGCCGGCAGGGTTTTGACACTGAAGCTTTCTTT. Amino acid sequence: CASSRQGFDTEAFF. J is TRBJ1-1 and V is TRBV5-4; D is perhaps TRBD1 (5 bases). Between the trimmed V and J ends, which lost 4 bases and 3 bases, there was a span of 13 bases. Germline V gene sequence: CDR1 SGHNT, CDR2 YYREEE (reference sequence). The CDR3 contains 14 residues.